This TCR beta chain was observed in a study of shared clonotypes between healthy human individuals. This clone showed up just once. The ends were cut back, 6 bases at V and 3 bases at J, with 15 bases in the middle. Germline CDR1 and CDR2: SGHDN and FVKESK. CDR3 length: 14 amino acids. Selected positively for CCR7 and CD45RO-negative, naive CD8 cells excluded terminally differentiated effector memory CD45RA+ cells. Only in-frame clones appear in the TCRdb table, and some are missing; sequencing was by immunoSEQ multiplex PCR. The sample records roughly 2,000,000 clones, about 95% being singletons. Sequenced input: naive CD8+ T cells sorted from blood. The receptor's source is a man aged 18 to 30 in good health. The chain combines TRBV14 with TRBJ2-7; D is unresolved. CDR3 nucleotide sequence: TGTGCCAGCAGATCCAGTGTCTTGGACTACGAGCAGTACTTC. Translation gives CASRSSVLDYEQYF.